This T cell receptor (beta chain) is from a study of T cells in narcolepsy. The germline V gene encodes CDR1 MNHEY and CDR2 SVGAGI. The V and J ends lost 6 bases and 4 bases respectively, with 13 bases between them. The CDR3 has 14 residues. About this clone itself: The antigen is not known.

Study-level findings and limits: Reportedly, autoreactive clonotypes were serially detected in patients' blood but not controls'.

Some clones are missing from TCRdb's copy, which holds only in-frame ones; the method was immunoSEQ multiplex PCR. The table includes some 30,000 clones, 82% detected once. The chain joins TRBV6-5 to TRBJ1-5; no firm D call. The sequencing sample was made of CD45RA- memory CD4+ T cells from PBMCs. The TCR originated in a human donor with narcolepsy. The DNA for the CDR3 is TGTGCCAGCAGACCGGGCGCGGTTAATCAGCCCCAGCATTTT. Amino acids: CASRPGAVNQPQHF.